This T cell receptor (beta chain) was profiled in a study of OX40 agonist ivuxolimab in advanced cancers. Across the whole study: Three partial responders included one hepatocellular carcinoma patient and two cutaneous melanoma patients.

Broader study findings: Expanded clones were, on average, more numerous among CD8+ T cells than CD4+.

TCRdb keeps only in-frame clones here, not all; method: immunoSEQ multiplex PCR. The repertoire consists of around 70,000 clones, with 82% occurring once and the leading ten covering less than 6%. Notes on this clone: The antigen is unknown.

This CDR3 contains 14 residues. Germline V gene sequence: CDR1 WNHNN, CDR2 SYGVQD (reference sequence). This chain connects TRBV10-1 to TRBJ2-5, with D possibly TRBD1 on 5 matching bases. The J call is doubtful: the DNA matches TRBJ2-7 better. This receptor was taken from an adult with an advanced solid tumor such as melanoma, head and neck, liver or kidney cancer. Sequences were derived from CD4+ or CD8+ T cells sorted from blood, sampled in a trial of the OX40 agonist ivuxolimab. Written as DNA, the CDR3 is TGCGCCAGCAGTGAGTCGTGGGAAGGGGTCGAGCAGTACTTC. It yields the protein CASSESWEGVEQYF.